The present entry profiles one TCR beta chain with its context. Per germline, CDR1 MGHRA and CDR2 YSYEKL. V trimming: 3 bases; J trimming: 5 bases; junction bases outside the gene matches: 20. CDR3 size: 19 residues. TCR beta CDR3 regions were amplified from RNA. During a first-round RT-PCR of the TCR CDR3, the HTBI primer set was used. A single record per CDR3 protein comes from TCRdb applying MiXCR to the multiplex PCR reads. The data contain more than 500,000 distinct CDR3 sequences, roughly 14% of them seen just once; the ten biggest clones take up roughly 4.5%. This record comes from a study of T cells in Graves' hyperthyroidism and ophthalmopathy. At least 3 on the Clinical Activity Score was recorded for ophthalmopathy patients, who also had NOSPECS grade at least 4 and duration under 3 months. Uncontrolled infection, other autoimmune disease, pregnancy or lactation barred patients from enrollment. Diagnostic assessment was based on clinical symptoms, serum thyroxine and TRAb, thyroid ultrasound and orbital computed tomography. Fresh peripheral blood, around 10 ml, yielded the PBMCs.

Sequencing was carried out using blood. The receptor's source is a woman in her thirties or forties with Graves' ophthalmopathy. This chain joins TRBV4-1 and TRBJ2-7, with TRBD1 matching 9 bases. CDR3 nucleotides: TGCGCCAGCAGCCAGTTCCAGCGTACCGGGACAGGGTTGTTTGACGAGCAGTACTTC. Its translation is CASSQFQRTGTGLFDEQYF.